This passage covers 14 T cell receptor beta chains from one sample sequenced in a study of blood T cell repertoires in COVID-19. Generated by immunoSEQ multiplex PCR, the TCRdb table keeps only in-frame clones and is missing some. The sample carries a few hundred thousand clones, roughly 91% recorded once. Sequencing was carried out using PBMCs or T cells enriched from blood (not recorded which). Receptors were obtained from a woman between 25 and 40 years old who had recovered from COVID-19.

To note about this clone: The junction and the germline gene differ at one end; a read error may be behind it. V is TRBV7-7 and J is TRBJ2-3, with TRBD1 identical over 11 bases. CDR1 SSHAT and CDR2 FNYEAQ come from the germline V gene (reference sequence). The length of the CDR3 is 15 residues. CDR3 coding DNA: TGTGCTAGCAGCCTCGGGACAGGGGGGGGAGATACGCAGTATTTT. This translates into CASSLGTGGGDTQYF. The entire variable domain, with the rest obtained from reference TRBV7-7 and TRBJ2-3, is as follows: GAGVSQSPRYKVTKRGQDVTLRCDPISSHATLYWYQQALGQGPEFLTYFNYEAQPDKSGLPSDRFSAERPEGSISTLTIQRTEQRDSAMYRCASSLGTGGGDTQYFGPGTRLTVL.

The chain employs TRBV5-1 and TRBJ1-1; 7 nucleotides align to TRBD1. Trimming cost V 4 bases and J 4 bases; bases outside gene matches: 10. CDR1 and CDR2 (germline): SGHRS, YFSETQ. This CDR3 is built from 15 residues. CDR3 DNA sequence: TGCGCCAGCAGCATCCGACAGGGCCTAGCCACTGAAGCTTTCTTT. As protein: CASSIRQGLATEAFF. The full variable domain, rest sourced from reference TRBV5-1 and TRBJ1-1, is KAGVTQTPRYLIKTRGQQVTLSCSPISGHRSVSWYQQTPGQGLQFLFEYFSETQRNKGNFPGRFSGRQFSNSRSEMNVSTLELGDSALYLCASSIRQGLATEAFFGQGTRLTVV.

The chain recombines TRBV5-5 with TRBJ1-5; unclear D gene. The CDR3 is 13 residues long. Per the germline V gene, CDR1 is SGHKS and CDR2 is YYEKEE (reference sequence). The ends were cut back, 3 bases at V and 0 bases at J, with 4 bases in the middle. The CDR3 DNA follows: TGTGCCAGCAGCTCAATTAGCAATCAGCCCCAGCATTTT. Translated, it gives CASSSISNQPQHF. Full variable domain (remainder filled in from reference TRBV5-5 and TRBJ1-5): DAGVTQSPTHLIKTRGQQVTLRCSPISGHKSVSWYQQVLGQGPQFIFQYYEKEERGRGNFPDRFSARQFPNYSSELNVNALLLGDSALYLCASSSISNQPQHFGDGTRLSIL.

The chain employs TRBV15 and TRBJ2-7, with TRBD2 matching 7 bases. CDR1 LNHNV and CDR2 YYDKDF come from the germline V gene (reference sequence). The CDR3 loop spans 15 amino acids. J was trimmed by 4 bases and V by 1 base; bases with no gene match: 7. CDR3 bases: TGTGCCACCAGCAGAGGGGCTAGCGGTACGTACGAGCAGTACTTC. Translation: CATSRGASGTYEQYF.

The gene calls are TRBV2 and TRBJ1-2, with 10 bases identical to TRBD1. The junction had 4 bases not matched to a gene; V was cut back by 2 bases and J by 4 bases. The CDR3 loop spans 15 amino acids. Germline V gene data show CDR1 as SNHLY and CDR2 as FYNNEI. CDR3 loop: CASSERGQGIYGYTF. CDR3 coding DNA: TGTGCCAGCAGTGAAAGGGGACAGGGGATCTATGGCTACACCTTC.

The chain is built from TRBV4-2 and TRBJ2-7, with 9 bases fitting TRBD1. The germline gives CDR1 LGHNA, CDR2 YNFKEQ. The ends lost 6 bases at V and 5 bases at J; junction bases unmatched: 8. The CDR3 is 14 residues long. This CDR3 reads CASSTGTGINEQYF. The CDR3 DNA is TGTGCCAGCAGTACCGGGACAGGGATAAACGAGCAGTACTTC.

This clone was detected once. This chain connects TRBV5-1 to TRBJ1-2, with 10 positions matching TRBD1. The V gene's germline CDR1 is SGHRS and CDR2 YFSETQ. The CDR3 covers 21 residues. V shed 2 bases, J shed 4 bases, and the junction held 23 bases outside the gene matches. The chain's CDR3 is CASSFGRLTGGRIQHSYGYTF. Written as DNA, the CDR3 is TGCGCCAGCAGCTTCGGCCGGCTGACAGGGGGCAGGATCCAACATTCCTATGGCTACACCTTC.

V usage is TRBV10-2 and J usage is TRBJ2-1; 9 nucleotides agree with TRBD2. V gave up 0 bases and J gave up 9 bases; unmatched junction bases: 24. CDR3 length: 21 amino acids. Germline V gene lookup returns CDR1 WSHSY and CDR2 SAAADI. As DNA, the CDR3 is TGCGCCAGCAGTGAGTCCTCTTATAGGTCTTTAGCGGGAGATGACCCAATTGAGCAGTTCTTC. Its protein is CASSESSYRSLAGDDPIEQFF.

V usage is TRBV7-9 and J usage is TRBJ2-7; TRBD1 agrees at 11 bases. Germline V CDR1 and CDR2: SEHNR, FQNEAQ (reference sequence). This CDR3 has 17 amino acids. Trimming removed 5 bases from V and 5 bases from J; junction bases left unmatched: 14. The DNA of the CDR3 is TGTGCCAGCAGCCCAGGCCGACCCGGGACAGGGGGTAACGAGCAGTACTTC. Translation gives CASSPGRPGTGGNEQYF.

In DNA, the CDR3 is TGTGCCAGCAGCGCCAAACAGGGGGGTGAGGCACCCCTCCACTTT. Its translation: CASSAKQGGEAPLHF. The V call is TRBV6-5, the J call TRBJ1-6; 8 bases match TRBD1. There are 15 residues in the CDR3. Germline CDR1 MNHEY, CDR2 SVGAGI. The V gene end was trimmed by 6 bases and the J gene end by 11 bases; junction bases not matched to a gene: 12.

The genes are TRBV18 and TRBJ2-1, with 8 bases matching TRBD1. The V gene end was trimmed by 6 bases and the J gene end by 8 bases; junction bases not matched to a gene: 9. CDR1 and CDR2 (germline): KGHSH, LQKENI. The CDR3 consists of 14 residues. The CDR3 sequence: CASSPRQGSDEQFF. The CDR3 DNA is TGTGCCAGCTCTCCAAGACAGGGGAGCGATGAGCAGTTCTTC.

The chain is built from TRBV18 and TRBJ2-1, with D maybe TRBD1 (6 bases). Germline V lookup: CDR1 KGHSH, CDR2 LQKENI. V shed 1 base and J shed 5 bases, with 12 bases lying between them. The CDR3 has 15 residues. CDR3 sequence reads: CASSPQAGVNNEQFF. The CDR3 DNA reads TGTGCCAGCTCACCACAGGCAGGGGTGAACAATGAGCAGTTCTTC.

The gene calls are TRBV3-1 (or the pseudogene TRBV3-2) and TRBJ2-7; possible D gene TRBD1, 5 bases. V was pared by 2 bases and J by 4 bases, with 6 bases between. The CDR3 sequence is 12 residues long. Germline loops: CDR1 LGHDT, CDR2 YNNKEL (reference sequence). The CDR3, as DNA: TGTGCCAGCAGCCAAAGGGGTTACGAGCAGTACTTC. The encoded protein is CASSQRGYEQYF.

A single count supports this clone. The chain couples TRBV5-1 to TRBJ2-1; 12 bases map to TRBD2. V trimming: 4 bases; J trimming: 6 bases; junction bases outside the gene matches: 5. Germline V gene sequence: CDR1 SGHRS, CDR2 YFSETQ. This CDR3 comprises 15 residues. CDR3 bases: TGCGCCAGCAGCCGGACTAGCGGGGCACTCAATGAGCAGTTCTTC. It is translated as CASSRTSGALNEQFF.